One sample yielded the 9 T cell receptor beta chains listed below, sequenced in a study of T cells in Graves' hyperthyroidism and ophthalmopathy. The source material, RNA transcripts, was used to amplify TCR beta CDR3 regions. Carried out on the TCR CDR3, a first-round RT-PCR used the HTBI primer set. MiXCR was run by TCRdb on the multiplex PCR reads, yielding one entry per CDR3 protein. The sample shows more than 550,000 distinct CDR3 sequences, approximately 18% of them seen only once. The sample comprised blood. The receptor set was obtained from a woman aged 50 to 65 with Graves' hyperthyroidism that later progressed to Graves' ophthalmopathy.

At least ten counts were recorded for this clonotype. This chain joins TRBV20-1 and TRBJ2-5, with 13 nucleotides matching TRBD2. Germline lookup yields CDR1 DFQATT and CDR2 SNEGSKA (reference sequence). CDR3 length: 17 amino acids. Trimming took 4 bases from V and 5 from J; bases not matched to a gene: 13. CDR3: CSATRTSGGPRPETQYF. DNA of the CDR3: TGCAGTGCTACCAGGACTAGCGGGGGCCCCAGGCCGGAGACCCAGTACTTC.

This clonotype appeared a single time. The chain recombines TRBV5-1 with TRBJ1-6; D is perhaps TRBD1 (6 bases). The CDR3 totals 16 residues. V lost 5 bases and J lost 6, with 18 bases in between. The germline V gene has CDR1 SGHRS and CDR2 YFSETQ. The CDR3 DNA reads TGCGCCAGCAGTACAGATCCGGGACATATTAATTCACCCCTCCACTTT. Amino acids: CASSTDPGHINSPLHF.

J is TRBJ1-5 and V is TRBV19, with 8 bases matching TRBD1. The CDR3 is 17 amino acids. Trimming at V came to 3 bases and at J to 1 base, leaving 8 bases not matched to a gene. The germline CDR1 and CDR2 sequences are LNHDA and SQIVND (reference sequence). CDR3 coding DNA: TGTGCCAGTAGTATTGGGCAGGGGGCGCGGAGCAATCAGCCCCAGCATTTT. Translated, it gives CASSIGQGARSNQPQHF.

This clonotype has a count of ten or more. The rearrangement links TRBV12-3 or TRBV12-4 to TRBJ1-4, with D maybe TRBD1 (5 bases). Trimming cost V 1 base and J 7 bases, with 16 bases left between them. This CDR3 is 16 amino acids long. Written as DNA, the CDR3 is TGTGCCAGCAGTTTAGGAGTGGCAGGACATTCTGAAAAACTGTTTTTT. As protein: CASSLGVAGHSEKLFF.

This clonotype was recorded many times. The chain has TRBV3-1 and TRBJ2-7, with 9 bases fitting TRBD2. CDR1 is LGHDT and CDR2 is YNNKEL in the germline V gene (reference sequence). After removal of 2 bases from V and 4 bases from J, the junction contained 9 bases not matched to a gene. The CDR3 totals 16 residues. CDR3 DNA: TGTGCCAGCAGCCAACCAGCAGCGGGGGGATGGTACGAGCAGTACTTC. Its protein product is CASSQPAAGGWYEQYF.

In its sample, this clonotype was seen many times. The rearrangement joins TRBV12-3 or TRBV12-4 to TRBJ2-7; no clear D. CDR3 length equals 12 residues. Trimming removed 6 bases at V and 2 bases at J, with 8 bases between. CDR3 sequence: CASSFSPYEQYF. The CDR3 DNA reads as TGTGCCAGCAGCTTTAGTCCCTACGAGCAGTACTTC.

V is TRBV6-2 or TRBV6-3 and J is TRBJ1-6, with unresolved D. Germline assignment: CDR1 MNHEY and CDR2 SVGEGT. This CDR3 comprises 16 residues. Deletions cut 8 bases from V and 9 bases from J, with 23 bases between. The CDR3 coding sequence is TGTGCCAGCCGCCGACCCACCCGGGGTGTAGGTTCACCCCTCCACTTT. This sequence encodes CASRRPTRGVGSPLHF.

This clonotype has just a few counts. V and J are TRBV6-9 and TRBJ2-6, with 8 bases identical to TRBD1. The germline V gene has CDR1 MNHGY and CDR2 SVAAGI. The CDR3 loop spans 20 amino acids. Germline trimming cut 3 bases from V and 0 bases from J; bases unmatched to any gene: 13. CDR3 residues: CASSYFTPTGELSGANVLTF. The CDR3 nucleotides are TGTGCCAGCAGTTACTTCACGCCGACAGGGGAACTCTCTGGGGCCAACGTCCTGACTTTC.

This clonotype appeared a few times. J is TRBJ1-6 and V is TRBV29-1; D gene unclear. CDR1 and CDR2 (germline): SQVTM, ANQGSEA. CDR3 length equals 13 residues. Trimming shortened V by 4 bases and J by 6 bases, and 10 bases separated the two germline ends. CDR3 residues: CSVVVGGNSPLHF. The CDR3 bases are TGCAGCGTTGTGGTGGGAGGTAATTCACCCCTCCACTTT.